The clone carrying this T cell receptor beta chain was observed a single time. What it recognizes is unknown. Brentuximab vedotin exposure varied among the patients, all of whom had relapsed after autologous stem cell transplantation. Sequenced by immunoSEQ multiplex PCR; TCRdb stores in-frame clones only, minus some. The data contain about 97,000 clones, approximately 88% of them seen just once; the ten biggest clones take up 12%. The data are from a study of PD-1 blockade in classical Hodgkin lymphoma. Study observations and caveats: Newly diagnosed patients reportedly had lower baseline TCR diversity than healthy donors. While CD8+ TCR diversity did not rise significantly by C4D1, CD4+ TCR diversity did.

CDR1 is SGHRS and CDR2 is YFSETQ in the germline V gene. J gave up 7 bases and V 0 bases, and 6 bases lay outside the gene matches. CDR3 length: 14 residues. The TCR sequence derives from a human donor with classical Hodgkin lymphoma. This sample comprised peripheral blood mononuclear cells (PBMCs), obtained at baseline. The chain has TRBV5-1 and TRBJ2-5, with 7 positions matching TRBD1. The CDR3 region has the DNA TGCGCCAGCAGCTTGGCACAGGGGCCTGGGACCCAGTACTTC. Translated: CASSLAQGPGTQYF.